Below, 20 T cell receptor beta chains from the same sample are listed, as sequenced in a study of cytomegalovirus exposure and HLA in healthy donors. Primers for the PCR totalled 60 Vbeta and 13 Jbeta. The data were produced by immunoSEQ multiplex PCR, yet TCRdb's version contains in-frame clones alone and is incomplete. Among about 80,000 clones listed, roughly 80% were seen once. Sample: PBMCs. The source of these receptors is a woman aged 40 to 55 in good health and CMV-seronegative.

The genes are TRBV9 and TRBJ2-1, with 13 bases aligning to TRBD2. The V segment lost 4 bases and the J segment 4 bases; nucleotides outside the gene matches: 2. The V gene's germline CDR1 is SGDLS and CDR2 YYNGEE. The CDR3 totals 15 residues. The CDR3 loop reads CASSSTSGGYNEQFF. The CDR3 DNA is TGTGCCAGCAGCTCGACTAGCGGGGGGTACAATGAGCAGTTCTTC.

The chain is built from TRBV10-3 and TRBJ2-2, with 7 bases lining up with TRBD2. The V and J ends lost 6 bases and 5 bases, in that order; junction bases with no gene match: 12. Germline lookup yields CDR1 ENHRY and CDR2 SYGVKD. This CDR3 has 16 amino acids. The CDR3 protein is CAISLMASGETGELFF. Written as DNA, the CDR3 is TGTGCCATCAGCCTGATGGCTAGCGGTGAAACCGGGGAGCTGTTTTTT.

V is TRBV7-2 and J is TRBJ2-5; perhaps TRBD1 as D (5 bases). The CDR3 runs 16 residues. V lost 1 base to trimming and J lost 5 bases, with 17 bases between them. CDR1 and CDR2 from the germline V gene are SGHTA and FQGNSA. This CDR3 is CASSLGGAGQYETQYF. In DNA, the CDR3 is TGTGCCAGCAGCTTAGGTGGTGCAGGGCAGTATGAGACCCAGTACTTC. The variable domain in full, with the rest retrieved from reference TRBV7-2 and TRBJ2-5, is GAGVSQSPSNKVTEKGKDVELRCDPISGHTALYWYRQSLGQGLEFLIYFQGNSAPDKSGLPSDRFSAERTGGSVSTLTIQRTQQEDSAVYLCASSLGGAGQYETQYFGPGTRLLVL.

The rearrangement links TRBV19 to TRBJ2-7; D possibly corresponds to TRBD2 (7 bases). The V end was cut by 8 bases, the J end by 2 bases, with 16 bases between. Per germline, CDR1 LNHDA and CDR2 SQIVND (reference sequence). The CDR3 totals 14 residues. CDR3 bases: TGTGCCAGTGCTCAGGGGCGGGGGACCTACGAGCAGTACTTC. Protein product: CASAQGRGTYEQYF.

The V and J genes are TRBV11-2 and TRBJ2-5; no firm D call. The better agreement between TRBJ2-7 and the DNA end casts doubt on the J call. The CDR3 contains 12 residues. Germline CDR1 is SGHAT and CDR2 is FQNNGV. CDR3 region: CASSLVNYEQYF. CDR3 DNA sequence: TGTGCCAGCAGCTTAGTGAACTACGAGCAGTACTTC.

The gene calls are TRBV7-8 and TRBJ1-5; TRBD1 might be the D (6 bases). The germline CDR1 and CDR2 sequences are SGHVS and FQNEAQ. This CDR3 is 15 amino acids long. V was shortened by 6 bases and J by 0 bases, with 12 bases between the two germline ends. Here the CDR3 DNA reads TGTGCCAGCAGACCAGAGGGGGATAGCAATCAGCCCCAGCATTTT. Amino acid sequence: CASRPEGDSNQPQHF. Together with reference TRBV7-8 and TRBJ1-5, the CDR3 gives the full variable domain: GAGVSQSPRYKVAKRGQDVALRCDPISGHVSLFWYQQALGQGPEFLTYFQNEAQLDKSGLPSDRFFAERPEGSVSTLKIQRTQQEDSAVYLCASRPEGDSNQPQHFGDGTRLSIL.

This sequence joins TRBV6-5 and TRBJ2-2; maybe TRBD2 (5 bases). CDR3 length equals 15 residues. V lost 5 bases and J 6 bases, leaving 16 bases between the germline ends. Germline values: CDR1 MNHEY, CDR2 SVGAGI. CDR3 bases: TGTGCCAGCAGTACTCCAGCCGGGGTCCCCGGGGAGCTGTTTTTT. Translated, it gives CASSTPAGVPGELFF.

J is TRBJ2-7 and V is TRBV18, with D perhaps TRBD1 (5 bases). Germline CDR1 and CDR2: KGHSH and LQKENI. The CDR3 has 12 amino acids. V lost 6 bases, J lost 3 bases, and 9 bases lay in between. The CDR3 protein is CASSPDSYEQYF. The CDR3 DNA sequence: TGTGCCAGCTCGCCTGACAGCTACGAGCAGTACTTC.

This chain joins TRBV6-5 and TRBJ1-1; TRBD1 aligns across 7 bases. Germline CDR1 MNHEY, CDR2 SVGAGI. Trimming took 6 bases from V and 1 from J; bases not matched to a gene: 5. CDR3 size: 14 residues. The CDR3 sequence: CASSLTGPNTEAFF. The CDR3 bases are TGTGCCAGCAGCCTGACAGGGCCGAACACTGAAGCTTTCTTT.

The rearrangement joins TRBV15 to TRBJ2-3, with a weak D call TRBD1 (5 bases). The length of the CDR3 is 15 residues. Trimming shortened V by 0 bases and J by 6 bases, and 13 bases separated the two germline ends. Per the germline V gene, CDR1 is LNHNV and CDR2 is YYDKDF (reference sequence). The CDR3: CATSRDPGYGDTQYF. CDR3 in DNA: TGTGCCACCAGCAGAGACCCAGGGTATGGGGATACGCAGTATTTT. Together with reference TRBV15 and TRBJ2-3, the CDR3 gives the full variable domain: DAMVIQNPRYQVTQFGKPVTLSCSQTLNHNVMYWYQQKSSQAPKLLFHYYDKDFNNEADTPDNFQSRRPNTSFCFLDIRSPGLGDTAMYLCATSRDPGYGDTQYFGPGTRLTVL.

The DNA for the CDR3 is TGTGCCAGTATGTACGGGTTAATGGAACAAGAGAACACCATATATTTT. Translating it yields CASMYGLMEQENTIYF. The chain has TRBV19 and TRBJ1-3; D gene uncertain. Germline CDR1 is LNHDA and CDR2 is SQIVND (reference sequence). This CDR3 comprises 16 residues. V lost 7 bases to trimming and J lost 7 bases, with 23 bases between them.

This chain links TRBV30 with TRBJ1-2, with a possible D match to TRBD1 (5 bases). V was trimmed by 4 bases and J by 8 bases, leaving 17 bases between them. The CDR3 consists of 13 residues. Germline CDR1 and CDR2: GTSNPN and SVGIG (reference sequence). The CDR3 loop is CAWILEGGGGYTF. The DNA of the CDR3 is TGTGCCTGGATACTAGAGGGTGGGGGGGGCTACACCTTC.

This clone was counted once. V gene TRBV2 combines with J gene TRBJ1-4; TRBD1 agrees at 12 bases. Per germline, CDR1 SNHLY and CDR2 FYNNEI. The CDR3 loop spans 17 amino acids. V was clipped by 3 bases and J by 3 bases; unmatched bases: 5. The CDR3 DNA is TGTGCCAGCAGTGATCGGGACAGGGGGCTGGCTAATGAAAAACTGTTTTTT. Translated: CASSDRDRGLANEKLFF.

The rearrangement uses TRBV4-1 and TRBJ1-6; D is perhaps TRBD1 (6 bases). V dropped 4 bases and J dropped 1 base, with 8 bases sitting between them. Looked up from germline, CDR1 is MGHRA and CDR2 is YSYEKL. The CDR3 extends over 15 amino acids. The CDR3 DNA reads TGCGCCAGCAGCCCGCAGGGGTCCTATAATTCACCCCTCCACTTT. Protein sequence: CASSPQGSYNSPLHF.

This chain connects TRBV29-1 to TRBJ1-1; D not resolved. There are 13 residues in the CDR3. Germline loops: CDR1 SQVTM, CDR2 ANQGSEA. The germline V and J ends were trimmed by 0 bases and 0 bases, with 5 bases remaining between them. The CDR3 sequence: CSVEETVNTEAFF. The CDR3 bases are TGCAGCGTTGAAGAAACAGTGAACACTGAAGCTTTCTTT.

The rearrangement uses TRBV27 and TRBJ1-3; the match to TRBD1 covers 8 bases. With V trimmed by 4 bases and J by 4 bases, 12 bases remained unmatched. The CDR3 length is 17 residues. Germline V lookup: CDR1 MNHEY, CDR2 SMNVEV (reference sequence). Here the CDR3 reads CASSSIPGQVGGNTIYF. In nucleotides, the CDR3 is TGTGCCAGCAGTTCAATTCCGGGACAGGTCGGAGGAAACACCATATATTTT.

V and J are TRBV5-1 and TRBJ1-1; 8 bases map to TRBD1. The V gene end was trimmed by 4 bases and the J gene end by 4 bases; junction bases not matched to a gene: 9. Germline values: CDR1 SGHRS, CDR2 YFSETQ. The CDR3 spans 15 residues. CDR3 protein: CASSLGQGGGTEAFF. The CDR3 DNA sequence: TGCGCCAGCAGCCTCGGACAGGGTGGTGGCACTGAAGCTTTCTTT.

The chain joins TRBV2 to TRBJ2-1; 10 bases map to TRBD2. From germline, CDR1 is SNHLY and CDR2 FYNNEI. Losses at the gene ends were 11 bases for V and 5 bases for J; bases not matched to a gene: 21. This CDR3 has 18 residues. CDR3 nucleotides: TGTGCCGGCCTCAGCGGATGGCCCCGGCTAGCGGGGGACAATGAGCAGTTCTTC. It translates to CAGLSGWPRLAGDNEQFF.

The CDR3 DNA follows: TGTGCCAGCAGCTGCGACAGGGGGCTGTGCCAGCCCCAGCATTTT. As protein: CASSCDRGLCQPQHF. The gene calls are TRBV6-8 and TRBJ1-5; 10 bases are a match to TRBD1. The CDR3 consists of 15 residues. In germline, CDR1 is MNHGY, CDR2 SAAAGT. V dropped 6 bases and J dropped 7; count of bases not matched to a gene: 9.

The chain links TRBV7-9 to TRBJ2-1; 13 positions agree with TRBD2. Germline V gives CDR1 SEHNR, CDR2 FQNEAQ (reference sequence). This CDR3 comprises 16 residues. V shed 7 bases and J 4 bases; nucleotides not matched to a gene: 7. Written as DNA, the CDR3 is TGTGCCAGCACCCGGACTAGCGGGGGCCAATACAATGAGCAGTTCTTC. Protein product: CASTRTSGGQYNEQFF.